This T cell receptor (beta chain) emerged from a study of tumor-infiltrating lymphocytes in primary liver carcinoma. Study-wide context: Aged between 30 and 69 years, the patients were men and women. Study results and caveats: Tumors reached a significantly greater top-250-clone fraction than blood did (p = 0.039). Between tumor regions, pairs overlapped more than tumor-adjacent and tumor-blood pairs did.

Germline DNA was also extracted, and blood RNA derived from unsorted whole blood. Comments on this clonotype: What it binds is not known. Sequence at one end of the junction differs from germline and may be a read error.

The germline V gene has CDR1 SQVTM and CDR2 ANQGSEA. This CDR3 contains 16 residues. With a constant-region primer, TCR beta cDNA was made from approximately 450 ng of total RNA. Libraries for TCR beta were built through three nested multiplex PCR rounds, which together made up a slightly modified ARM-PCR procedure. TRBV1-TRBV30 forward and Cbeta reverse primers drove the first two approximately 10-cycle rounds. Each CDR3 protein is one row after TCRdb ran MiXCR on the multiplex PCR reads. The sample consists of some 190,000 distinct CDR3 sequences, 60% of them appearing once. V usage is TRBV29-1 and J usage is TRBJ2-3, with D perhaps matching TRBD2 (7 bases). The receptor was derived from a man aged 40-55 years with primary liver carcinoma and hepatitis B virus infection. Sequenced sample: peripheral blood. The CDR3 reads CSIETAVGEGADTQYF. In nucleotides, the CDR3 is TGCAGCATTGAAACTGCGGTGGGGGAGGGGGCAGATACGCAGTATTTT.